This T cell receptor beta chain was captured by sequencing in a study of blood T cells in healthy people across ages (dated by TCRdb to the mid-2010s). In the study overall: In model experiments, roughly one uniquely barcoded TCR beta cDNA molecule per two T cells was captured by template switching. Using deep sequencing normalized with unique cDNA molecular identifiers, the study measured how TCR beta repertoire diversity changes with age. Donors were grouped into four age groups: young (average approximately 15 years), middle-aged (39), aged (approximately 67) and long-lived (around 80). To avoid experimental bias, donors of different ages were randomly spread across the sequencing lanes. The study analyzed two additional independent replicas of 1 million unique cDNA reads from the same blood draw for two donors, one aged 18 to 30 and one aged 80 or older.

The donors were a few dozen Caucasian individuals from Russia, aged 6 to 90 years, who were systemically healthy. About 10 milliliters of peripheral blood were drawn from each donor into EDTA-treated Vacutainer tubes. Ficoll-Paque density-gradient centrifugation was used to isolate PBMCs, with at least 6.5 million per sample. Total RNA was extracted from PBMCs with Trizol reagent, with at least 6 micrograms obtained per sample. For every donor, flow cytometry on a PBMC aliquot measured the percentage of naive CD45RAhigh/CD27high T cells. Broader findings and caveats from the paper: Compared with the aged group, the long-lived group had more naive CD4+ T cells, fewer expanded clones and increased TCR diversity, suggesting age selection. Observed TCR beta diversity per million T cells fell roughly linearly with age, and a significant reduction was already apparent by age about 36. Estimates of total diversity based on one million sequenced T cells were considered lower bounds and underestimates. Because donor CMV infection status was unknown, age-related changes in expanded clonotypes were potentially confounded. A strong correlation was found between observed TCR beta diversity and the percentage of naive T cells measured by flow cytometry. Bulk unsorted PBMC profiling prevented conclusive comparison of naive and antigen-experienced compartments.

With respect to this clonotype: Its target antigen remains unknown. Base qualities are not recorded, but no much larger clone differs from it by a single base.

The library was prepared using 5' RACE. Sequencing took place on an Illumina HiSeq 2500. The second PCR ran for about 7 to 11 cycles and used a J-beta primer mix along with a sample-barcoded 5' primer. A template-switch 5' adaptor carrying 12 random nucleotides introduced a unique molecular identifier onto each TCR beta cDNA molecule. Each sample yielded at least 2.5 million CDR3-containing paired-end reads. The Mint cDNA synthesis kit, primed by a TRBC-specific oligonucleotide, was used to synthesize first-strand cDNA from all RNA. After uracil-DNA glycosylase treatment, a first 18-cycle PCR used universal primers M1SS and BC2_uni_R on all cDNA. In the original analysis: Normalization of each sample was performed by random selection of 1 million high-quality reads, each carrying a distinct molecular identifier. Instead of being binned into consensus sequences, reads with shared molecular identifiers were discarded. CDR3 identification, clonotype clustering and error correction used MiTCR with a Q25 quality threshold and the strictest error-elimination algorithm. A nonparametric unseen species model with Euler transformation was used to estimate a lower bound on total TCR beta diversity. The raw public data were reprocessed by TCRdb itself: fastp quality trimming at Q25, MiXCR clonotype calling, in-frame beta chains only. For every CDR3 protein sequence, its rows merge into one entry that carries the most common genes and DNA. TCRdb assigned the V and J calls; the authors' analysis was not used. In all, the sample holds around 900,000 distinct CDR3 sequences, and 25% to 30% of those were seen once. Around 15% of the sample comes from the top ten.

The germline V gene yields SGHDT for CDR1 and YYEEEE for CDR2. V gives up 7 bases and J gives up 0 bases, and the segment between their germline ends measures 11 bases. From cysteine to phenylalanine, the CDR3 is 15 amino acids long. Of all the DNA, just the CDR3 is kept, 45 bases in frame from base 1. Recombination connected TRBV5-6 to TRBJ2-6; a tentative D match to TRBD1 spans 5 bases. The clonotype comes from a woman of 80 years or more in good health. Source material: blood. This receptor has the CDR3 CASGWGNSGANVLTF. The DNA reads TGTGCCAGCGGCTGGGGCAACTCTGGGGCCAACGTCCTGACTTTC.